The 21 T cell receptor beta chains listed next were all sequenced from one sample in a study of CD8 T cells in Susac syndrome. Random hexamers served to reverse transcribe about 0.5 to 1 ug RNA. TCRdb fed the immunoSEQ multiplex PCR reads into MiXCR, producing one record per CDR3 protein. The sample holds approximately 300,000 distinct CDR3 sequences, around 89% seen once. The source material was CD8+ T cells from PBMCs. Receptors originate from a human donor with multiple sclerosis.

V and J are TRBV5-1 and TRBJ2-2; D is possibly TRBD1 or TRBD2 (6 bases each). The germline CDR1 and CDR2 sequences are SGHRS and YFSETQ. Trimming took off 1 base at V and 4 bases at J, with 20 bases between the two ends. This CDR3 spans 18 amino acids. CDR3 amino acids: CASSLILVTGAVTGELFF. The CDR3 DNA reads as TGCGCCAGCAGCTTGATTCTTGTTACGGGGGCAGTCACCGGGGAGCTGTTTTTT.

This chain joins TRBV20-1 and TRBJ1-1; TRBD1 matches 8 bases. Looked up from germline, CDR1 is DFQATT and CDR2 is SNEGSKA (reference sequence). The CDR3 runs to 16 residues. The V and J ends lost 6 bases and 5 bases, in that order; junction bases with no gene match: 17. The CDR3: CSARRTGRVIGTEAFF. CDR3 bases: TGCAGTGCCAGGAGGACAGGGAGAGTTATCGGAACTGAAGCTTTCTTT.

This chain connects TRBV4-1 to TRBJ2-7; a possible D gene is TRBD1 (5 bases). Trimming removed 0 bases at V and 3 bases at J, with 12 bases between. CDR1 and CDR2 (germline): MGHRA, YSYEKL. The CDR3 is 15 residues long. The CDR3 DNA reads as TGCGCCAGCAGCCAAGAGGGTGGGGCCGGCTACGAGCAGTACTTC. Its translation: CASSQEGGAGYEQYF.

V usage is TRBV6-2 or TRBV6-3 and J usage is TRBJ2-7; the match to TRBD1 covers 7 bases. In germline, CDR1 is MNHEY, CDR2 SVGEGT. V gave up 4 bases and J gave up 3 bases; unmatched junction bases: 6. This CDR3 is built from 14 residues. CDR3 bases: TGTGCCAGCAGTTCTGCGACAGGGCTCTACGAGCAGTACTTC. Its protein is CASSSATGLYEQYF.

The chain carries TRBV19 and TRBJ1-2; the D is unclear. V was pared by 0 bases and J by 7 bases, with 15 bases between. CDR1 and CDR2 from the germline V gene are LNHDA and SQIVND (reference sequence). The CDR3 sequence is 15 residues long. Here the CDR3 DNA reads TGTGCCAGTAGTATAGATACGGGGTTCAGCGGTGGCTACACCTTC. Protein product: CASSIDTGFSGGYTF. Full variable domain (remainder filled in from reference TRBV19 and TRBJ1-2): DGGITQSPKYLFRKEGQNVTLSCEQNLNHDAMYWYRQDPGQGLRLIYYSQIVNDFQKGDIAEGYSVSREKKESFPLTVTSAQKNPTAFYLCASSIDTGFSGGYTFGSGTRLTVV.

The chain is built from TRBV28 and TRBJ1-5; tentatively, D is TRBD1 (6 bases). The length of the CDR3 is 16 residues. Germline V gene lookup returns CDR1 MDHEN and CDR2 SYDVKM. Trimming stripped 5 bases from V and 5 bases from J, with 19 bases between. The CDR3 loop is CASSPLDSFPDQPQHF. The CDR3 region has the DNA TGTGCCAGCAGTCCATTGGACAGTTTTCCCGATCAGCCCCAGCATTTT.

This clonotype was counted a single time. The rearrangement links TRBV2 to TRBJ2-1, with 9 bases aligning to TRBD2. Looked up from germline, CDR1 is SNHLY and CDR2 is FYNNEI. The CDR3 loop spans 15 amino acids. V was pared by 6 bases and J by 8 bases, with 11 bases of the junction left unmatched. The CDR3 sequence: CASSHPGTSNDEQFF. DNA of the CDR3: TGTGCCAGCAGCCATCCCGGGACTAGCAACGATGAGCAGTTCTTC.

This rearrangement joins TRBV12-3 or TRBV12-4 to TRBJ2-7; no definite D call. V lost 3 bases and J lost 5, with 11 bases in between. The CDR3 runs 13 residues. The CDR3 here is CASSFEFGNEQYF. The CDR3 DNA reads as TGTGCCAGCAGTTTTGAGTTCGGCAACGAGCAGTACTTC.

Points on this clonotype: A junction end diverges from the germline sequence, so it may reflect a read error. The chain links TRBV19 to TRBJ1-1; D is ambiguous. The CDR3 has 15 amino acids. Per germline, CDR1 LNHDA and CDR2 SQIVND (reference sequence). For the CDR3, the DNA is TGTGCCTGTAGTATAACCTTCCCGGTGAACACTGAAGCTTTCTTT. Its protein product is CACSITFPVNTEAFF.

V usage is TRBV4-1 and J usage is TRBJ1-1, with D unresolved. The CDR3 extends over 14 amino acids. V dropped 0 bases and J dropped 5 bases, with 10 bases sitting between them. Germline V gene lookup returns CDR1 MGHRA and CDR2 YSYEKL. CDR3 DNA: TGCGCCAGCAGCCAAGAACGACGGGTGACTGAAGCTTTCTTT. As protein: CASSQERRVTEAFF.

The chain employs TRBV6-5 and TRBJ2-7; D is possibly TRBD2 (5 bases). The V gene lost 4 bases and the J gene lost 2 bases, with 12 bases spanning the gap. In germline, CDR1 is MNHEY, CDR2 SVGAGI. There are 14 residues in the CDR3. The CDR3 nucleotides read TGTGCCAGCAGTTTTCGGAGCGGTCCCTACGAGCAGTACTTC. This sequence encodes CASSFRSGPYEQYF.

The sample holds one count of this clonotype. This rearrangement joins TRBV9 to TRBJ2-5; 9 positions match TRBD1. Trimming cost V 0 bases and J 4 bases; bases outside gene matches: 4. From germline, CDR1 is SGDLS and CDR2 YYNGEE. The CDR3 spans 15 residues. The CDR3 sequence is CASSVGGQGRETQYF. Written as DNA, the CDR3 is TGTGCCAGCAGCGTAGGGGGACAGGGCCGAGAGACCCAGTACTTC.

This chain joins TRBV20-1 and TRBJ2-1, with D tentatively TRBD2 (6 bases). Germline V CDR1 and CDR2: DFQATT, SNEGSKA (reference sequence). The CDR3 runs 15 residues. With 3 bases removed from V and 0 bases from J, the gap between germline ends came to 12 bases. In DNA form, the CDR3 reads TGCAGTGCTAGGGGCGGGGAGAGCTCCTACAATGAGCAGTTCTTC. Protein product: CSARGGESSYNEQFF.

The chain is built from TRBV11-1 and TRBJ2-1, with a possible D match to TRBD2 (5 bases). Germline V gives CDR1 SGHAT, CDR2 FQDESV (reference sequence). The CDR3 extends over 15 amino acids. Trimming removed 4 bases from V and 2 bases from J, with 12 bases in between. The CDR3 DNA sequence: TGTGCCAGCAGCTATGGCGGGTGGGCCTACAATGAGCAGTTCTTC. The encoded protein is CASSYGGWAYNEQFF.

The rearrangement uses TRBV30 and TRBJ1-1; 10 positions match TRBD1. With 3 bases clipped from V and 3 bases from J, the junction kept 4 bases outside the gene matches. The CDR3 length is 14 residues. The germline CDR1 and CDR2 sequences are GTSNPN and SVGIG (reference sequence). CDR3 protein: CAWRAGTGDTEAFF. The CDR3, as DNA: TGTGCCTGGAGGGCCGGGACAGGGGACACTGAAGCTTTCTTT.

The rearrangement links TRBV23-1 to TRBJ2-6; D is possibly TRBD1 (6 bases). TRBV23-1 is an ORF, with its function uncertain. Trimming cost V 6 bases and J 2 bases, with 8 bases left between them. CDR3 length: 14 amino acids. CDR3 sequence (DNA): TGCGCCAGCAGCGACAGGCCTGGGGCCAACGTCCTGACTTTC. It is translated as CASSDRPGANVLTF.

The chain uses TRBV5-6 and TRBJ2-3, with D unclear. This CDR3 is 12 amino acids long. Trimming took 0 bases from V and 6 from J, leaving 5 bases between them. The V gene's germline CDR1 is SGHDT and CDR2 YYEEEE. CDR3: CASSLAPDTQYF. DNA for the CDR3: TGTGCCAGCAGCTTGGCCCCGGATACGCAGTATTTT.

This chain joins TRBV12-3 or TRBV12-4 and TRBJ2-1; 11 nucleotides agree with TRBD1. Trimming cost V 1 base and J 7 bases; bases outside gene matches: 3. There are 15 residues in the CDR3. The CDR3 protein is CASSLGGTGGNEQFF. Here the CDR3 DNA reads TGTGCCAGCAGTTTAGGCGGGACAGGGGGAAATGAGCAGTTCTTC.

DNA of the CDR3: TGTGCCAGCAGTCCCTCCGGGACGGGGAACTATGGCTACACCTTC. Translated, it gives CASSPSGTGNYGYTF. The rearrangement joins TRBV27 to TRBJ1-2; possibly TRBD1 for D (5 bases). Trimming stripped 5 bases from V and 2 bases from J, with 15 bases between. Germline CDR1 MNHEY, CDR2 SMNVEV (reference sequence). This CDR3 comprises 15 residues.

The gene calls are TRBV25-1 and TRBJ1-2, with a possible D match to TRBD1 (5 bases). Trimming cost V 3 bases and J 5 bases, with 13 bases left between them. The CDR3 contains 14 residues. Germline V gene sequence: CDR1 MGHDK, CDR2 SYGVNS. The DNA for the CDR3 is TGTGCCAGCAGTGAGGGGGTGAACCATTATGGCTACACCTTC. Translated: CASSEGVNHYGYTF.

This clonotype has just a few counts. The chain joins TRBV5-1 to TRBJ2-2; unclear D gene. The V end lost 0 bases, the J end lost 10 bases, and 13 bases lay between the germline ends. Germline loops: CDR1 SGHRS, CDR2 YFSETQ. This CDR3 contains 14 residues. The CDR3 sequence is CASSLVGSGSELFF. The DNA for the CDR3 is TGCGCCAGCAGCTTGGTAGGCTCCGGCTCGGAGCTGTTTTTT.